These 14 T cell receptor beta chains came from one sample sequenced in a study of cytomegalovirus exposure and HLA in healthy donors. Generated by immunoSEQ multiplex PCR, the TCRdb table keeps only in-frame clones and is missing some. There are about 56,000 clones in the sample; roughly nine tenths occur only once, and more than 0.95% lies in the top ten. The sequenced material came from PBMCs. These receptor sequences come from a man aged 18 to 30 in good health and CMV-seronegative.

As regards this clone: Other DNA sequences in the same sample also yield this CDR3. CDR3 in amino acids: CASSIGGSSYEQYF. CDR3 in DNA: TGTGCCAGTAGTATCGGCGGGAGCTCCTACGAGCAGTACTTC. J is TRBJ2-7 and V is TRBV19; TRBD2 agrees at 7 bases. The CDR3 is 14 amino acids. The germline V gene has CDR1 LNHDA and CDR2 SQIVND (reference sequence). V was clipped by 3 bases and J by 0 bases; unmatched bases: 2.

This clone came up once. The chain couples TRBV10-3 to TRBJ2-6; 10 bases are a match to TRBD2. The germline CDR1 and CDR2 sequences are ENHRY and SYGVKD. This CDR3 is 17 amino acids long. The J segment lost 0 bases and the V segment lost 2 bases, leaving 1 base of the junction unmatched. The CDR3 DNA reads TGTGCCATCAGTGAGACTAGCGGGGACTCTGGGGCCAACGTCCTGACTTTC. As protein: CAISETSGDSGANVLTF.

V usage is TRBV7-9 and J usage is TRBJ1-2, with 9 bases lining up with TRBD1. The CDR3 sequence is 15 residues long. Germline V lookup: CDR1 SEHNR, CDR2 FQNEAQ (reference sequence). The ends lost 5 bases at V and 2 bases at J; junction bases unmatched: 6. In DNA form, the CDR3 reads TGTGCCAGCAGCCCCCGGACAGGGGTAAACTATGGCTACACCTTC. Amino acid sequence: CASSPRTGVNYGYTF.

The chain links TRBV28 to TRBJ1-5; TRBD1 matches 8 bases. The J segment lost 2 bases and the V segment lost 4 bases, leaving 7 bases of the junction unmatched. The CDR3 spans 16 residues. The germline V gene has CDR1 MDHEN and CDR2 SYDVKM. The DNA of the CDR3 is TGTGCCAGCAGTTCCCCCGGACAGGGTGGCAATCAGCCCCAGCATTTT. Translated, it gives CASSSPGQGGNQPQHF.

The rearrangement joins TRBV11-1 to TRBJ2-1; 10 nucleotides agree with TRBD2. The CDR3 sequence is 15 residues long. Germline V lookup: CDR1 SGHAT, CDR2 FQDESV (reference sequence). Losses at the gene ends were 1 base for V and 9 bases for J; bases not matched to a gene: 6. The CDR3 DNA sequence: TGTGCCAGCAGCTTAGTCCTAGCGGGAGATGGTGAGCAGTTCTTC. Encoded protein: CASSLVLAGDGEQFF.

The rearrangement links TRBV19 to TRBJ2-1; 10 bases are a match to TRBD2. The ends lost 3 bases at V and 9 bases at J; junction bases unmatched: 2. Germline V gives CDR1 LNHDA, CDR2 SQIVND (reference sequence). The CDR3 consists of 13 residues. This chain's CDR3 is CASSMSSGSEQFF. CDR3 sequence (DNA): TGTGCCAGTAGTATGTCTAGCGGGAGTGAGCAGTTCTTC.

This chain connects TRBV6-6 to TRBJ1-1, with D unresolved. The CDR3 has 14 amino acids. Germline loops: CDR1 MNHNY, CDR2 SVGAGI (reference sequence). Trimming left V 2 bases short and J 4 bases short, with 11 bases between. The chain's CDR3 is CASSYTPGFTEAFF. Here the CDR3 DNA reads TGTGCCAGCAGTTACACTCCGGGATTCACTGAAGCTTTCTTT.

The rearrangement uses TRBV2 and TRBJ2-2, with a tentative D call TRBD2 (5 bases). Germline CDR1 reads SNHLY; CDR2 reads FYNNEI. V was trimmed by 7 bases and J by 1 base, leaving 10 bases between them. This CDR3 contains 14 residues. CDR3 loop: CASMGAENTGELFF. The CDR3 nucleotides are TGTGCCAGCATGGGAGCAGAGAACACCGGGGAGCTGTTTTTT.

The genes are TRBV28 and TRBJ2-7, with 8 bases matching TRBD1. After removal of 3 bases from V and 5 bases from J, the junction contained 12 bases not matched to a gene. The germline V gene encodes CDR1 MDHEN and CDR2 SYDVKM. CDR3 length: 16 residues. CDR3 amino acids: CASSFWTGQEDDEQYF. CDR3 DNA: TGTGCCAGCAGTTTTTGGACGGGACAGGAGGATGACGAGCAGTACTTC.

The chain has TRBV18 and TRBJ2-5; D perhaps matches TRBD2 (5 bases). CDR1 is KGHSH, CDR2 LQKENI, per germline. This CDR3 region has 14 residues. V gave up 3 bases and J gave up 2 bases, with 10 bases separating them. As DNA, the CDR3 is TGTGCCAGCTCACCCTCCGGGAATCAAGAGACCCAGTACTTC. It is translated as CASSPSGNQETQYF.

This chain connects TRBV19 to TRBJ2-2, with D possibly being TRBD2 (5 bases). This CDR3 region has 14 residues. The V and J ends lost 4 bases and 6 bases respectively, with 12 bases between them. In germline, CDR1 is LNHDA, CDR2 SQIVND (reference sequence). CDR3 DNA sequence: TGTGCCAGTAGTACGGAGGCGAGGGCCGGGGAGCTGTTTTTT. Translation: CASSTEARAGELFF.

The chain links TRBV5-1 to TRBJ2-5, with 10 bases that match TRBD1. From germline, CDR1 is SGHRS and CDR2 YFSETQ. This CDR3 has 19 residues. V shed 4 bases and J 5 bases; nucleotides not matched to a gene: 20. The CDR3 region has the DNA TGCGCCAGCAGCCCTCGGGGTGTCGACAGGGGGCGTGGATTTGAGACCCAGTACTTC. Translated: CASSPRGVDRGRGFETQYF.

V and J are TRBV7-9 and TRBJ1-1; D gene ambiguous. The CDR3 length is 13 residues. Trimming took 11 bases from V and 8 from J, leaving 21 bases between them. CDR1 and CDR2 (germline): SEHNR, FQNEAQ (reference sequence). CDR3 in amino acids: CAGSRGAAREAFF. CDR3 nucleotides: TGTGCCGGCTCTCGGGGAGCTGCAAGGGAAGCTTTCTTT.

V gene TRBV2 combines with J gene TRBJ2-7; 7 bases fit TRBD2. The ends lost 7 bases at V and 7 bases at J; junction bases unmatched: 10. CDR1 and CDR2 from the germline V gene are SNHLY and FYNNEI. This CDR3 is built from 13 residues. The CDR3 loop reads CASIGTILGEQYF. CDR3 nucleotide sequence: TGTGCCAGCATCGGGACTATCCTCGGGGAGCAGTACTTC.